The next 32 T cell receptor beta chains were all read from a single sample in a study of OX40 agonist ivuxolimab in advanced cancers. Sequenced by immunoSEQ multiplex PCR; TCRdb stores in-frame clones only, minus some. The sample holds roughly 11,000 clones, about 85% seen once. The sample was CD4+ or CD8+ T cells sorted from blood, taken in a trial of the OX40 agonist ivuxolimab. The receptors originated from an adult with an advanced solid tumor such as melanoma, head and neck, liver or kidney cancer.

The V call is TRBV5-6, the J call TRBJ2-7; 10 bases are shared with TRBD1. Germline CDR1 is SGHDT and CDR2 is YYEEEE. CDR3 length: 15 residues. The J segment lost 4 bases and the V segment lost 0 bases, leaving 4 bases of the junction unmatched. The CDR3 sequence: CASSLAGQGSYEQYF. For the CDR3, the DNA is TGTGCCAGCAGCTTGGCGGGACAGGGGAGTTACGAGCAGTACTTC.

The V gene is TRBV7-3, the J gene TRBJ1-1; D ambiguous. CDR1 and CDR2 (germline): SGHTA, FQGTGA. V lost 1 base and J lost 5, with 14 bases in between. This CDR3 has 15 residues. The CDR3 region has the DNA TGTGCCAGCAGCTTAAACGCAGGCCTTGGGACTGAAGCTTTCTTT. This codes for CASSLNAGLGTEAFF.

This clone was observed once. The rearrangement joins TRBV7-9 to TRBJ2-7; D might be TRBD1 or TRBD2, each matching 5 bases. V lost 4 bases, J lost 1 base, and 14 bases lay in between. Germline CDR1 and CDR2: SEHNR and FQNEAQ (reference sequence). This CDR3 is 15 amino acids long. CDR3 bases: TGTGCCAGCAGCTCCGGGGACCAGCCTTCCTACGAGCAGTACTTC. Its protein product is CASSSGDQPSYEQYF.

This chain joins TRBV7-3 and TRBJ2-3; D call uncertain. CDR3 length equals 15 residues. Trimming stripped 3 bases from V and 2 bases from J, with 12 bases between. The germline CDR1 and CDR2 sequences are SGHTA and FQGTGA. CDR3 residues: CASSLVTYHTDTQYF. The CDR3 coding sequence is TGTGCCAGCAGCTTGGTGACATACCACACAGATACGCAGTATTTT.

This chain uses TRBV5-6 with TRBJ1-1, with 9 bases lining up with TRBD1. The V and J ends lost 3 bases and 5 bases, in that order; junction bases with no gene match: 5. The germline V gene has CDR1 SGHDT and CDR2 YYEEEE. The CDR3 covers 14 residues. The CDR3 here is CASSSGTGLTEAFF. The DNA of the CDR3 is TGTGCCAGCAGCTCTGGGACAGGGCTAACTGAAGCTTTCTTT. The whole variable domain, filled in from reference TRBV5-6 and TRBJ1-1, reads DAGVTQSPTHLIKTRGQQVTLRCSPKSGHDTVSWYQQALGQGPQFIFQYYEEEERQRGNFPDRFSGHQFPNYSSELNVNALLLGDSALYLCASSSGTGLTEAFFGQGTRLTVV.

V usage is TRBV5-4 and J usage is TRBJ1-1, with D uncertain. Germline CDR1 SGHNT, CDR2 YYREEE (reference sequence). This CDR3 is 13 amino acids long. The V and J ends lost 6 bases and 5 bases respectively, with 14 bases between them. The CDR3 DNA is TGTGCCAGCAATGAGGTAGGCGGAACTGAAGCTTTCTTT. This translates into CASNEVGGTEAFF.

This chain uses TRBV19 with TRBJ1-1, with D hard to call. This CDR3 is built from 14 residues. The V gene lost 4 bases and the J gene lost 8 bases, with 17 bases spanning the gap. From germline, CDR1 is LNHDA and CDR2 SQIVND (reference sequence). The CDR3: CASSTLVEGLEAFF. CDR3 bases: TGTGCCAGTAGTACCCTGGTTGAAGGTCTAGAAGCTTTCTTT.

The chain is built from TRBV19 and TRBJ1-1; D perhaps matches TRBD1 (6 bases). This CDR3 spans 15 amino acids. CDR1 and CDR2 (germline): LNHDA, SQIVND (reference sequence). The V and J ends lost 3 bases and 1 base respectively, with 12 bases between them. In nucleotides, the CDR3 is TGTGCCAGTAGTATTGGGGGGGGCGCGAACACTGAAGCTTTCTTT. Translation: CASSIGGGANTEAFF.

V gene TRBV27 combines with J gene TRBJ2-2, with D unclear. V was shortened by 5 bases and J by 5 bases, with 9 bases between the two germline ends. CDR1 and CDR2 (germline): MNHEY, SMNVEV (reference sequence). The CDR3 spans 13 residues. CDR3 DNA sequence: TGTGCCAGCAGTCCGGACCGGACCGGGGAGCTGTTTTTT. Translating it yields CASSPDRTGELFF.

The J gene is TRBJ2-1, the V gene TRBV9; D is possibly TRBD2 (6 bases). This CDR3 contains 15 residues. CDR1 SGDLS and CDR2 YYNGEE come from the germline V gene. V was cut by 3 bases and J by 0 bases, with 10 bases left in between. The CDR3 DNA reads TGTGCCAGCAGCGACGGAGGGAGCTCCTACAATGAGCAGTTCTTC. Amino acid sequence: CASSDGGSSYNEQFF.

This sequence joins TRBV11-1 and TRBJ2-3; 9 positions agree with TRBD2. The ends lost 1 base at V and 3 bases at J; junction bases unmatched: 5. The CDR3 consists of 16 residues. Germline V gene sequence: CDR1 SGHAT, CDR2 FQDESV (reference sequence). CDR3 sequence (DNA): TGTGCCAGCAGCTTAGTGCGGGGGGGCCCAACAGATACGCAGTATTTT. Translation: CASSLVRGGPTDTQYF. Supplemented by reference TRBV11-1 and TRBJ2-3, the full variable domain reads EAEVAQSPRYKITEKSQAVAFWCDPISGHATLYWYRQILGQGPELLVQFQDESVVDDSQLPKDRFSAERLKGVDSTLKIQPAELGDSAMYLCASSLVRGGPTDTQYFGPGTRLTVL.

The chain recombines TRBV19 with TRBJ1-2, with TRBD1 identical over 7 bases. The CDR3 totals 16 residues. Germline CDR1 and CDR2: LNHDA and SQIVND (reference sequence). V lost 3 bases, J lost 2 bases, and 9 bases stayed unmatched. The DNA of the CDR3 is TGTGCCAGTAGTATTGTTCAGGGGGTGAAAAACTATGGCTACACCTTC. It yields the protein CASSIVQGVKNYGYTF. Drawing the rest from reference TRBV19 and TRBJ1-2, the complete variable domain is DGGITQSPKYLFRKEGQNVTLSCEQNLNHDAMYWYRQDPGQGLRLIYYSQIVNDFQKGDIAEGYSVSREKKESFPLTVTSAQKNPTAFYLCASSIVQGVKNYGYTFGSGTRLTVV.

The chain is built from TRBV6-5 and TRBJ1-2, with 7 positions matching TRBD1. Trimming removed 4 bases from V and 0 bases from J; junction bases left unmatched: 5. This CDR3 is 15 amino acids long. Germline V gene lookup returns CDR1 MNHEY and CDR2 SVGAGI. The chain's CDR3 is CASSSKGQPNYGYTF. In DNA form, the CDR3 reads TGTGCCAGCAGTTCCAAGGGACAGCCTAACTATGGCTACACCTTC.

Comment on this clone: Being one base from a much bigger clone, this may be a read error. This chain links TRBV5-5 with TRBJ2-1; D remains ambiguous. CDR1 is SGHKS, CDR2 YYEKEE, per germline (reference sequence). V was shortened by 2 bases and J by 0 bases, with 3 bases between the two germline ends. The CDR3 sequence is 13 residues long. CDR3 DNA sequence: TGTGCCAGCAGCTTCGACTCCTACAATGAGCAGTTCTTC. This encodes CASSFDSYNEQFF.

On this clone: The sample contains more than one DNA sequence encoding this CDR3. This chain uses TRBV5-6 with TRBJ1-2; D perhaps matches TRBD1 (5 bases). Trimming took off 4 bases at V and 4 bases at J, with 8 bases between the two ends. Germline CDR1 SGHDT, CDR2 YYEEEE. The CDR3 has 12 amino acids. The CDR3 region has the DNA TGTGCCAGCAGCCCCGACAGCTATGGCTACACCTTC. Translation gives CASSPDSYGYTF.

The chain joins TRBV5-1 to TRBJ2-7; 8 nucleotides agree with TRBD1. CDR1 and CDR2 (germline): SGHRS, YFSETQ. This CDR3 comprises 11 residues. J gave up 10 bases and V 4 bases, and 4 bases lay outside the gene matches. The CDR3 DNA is TGCGCCAGCAGCGGCAGGGGGCATCAGTACTTC. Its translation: CASSGRGHQYF.

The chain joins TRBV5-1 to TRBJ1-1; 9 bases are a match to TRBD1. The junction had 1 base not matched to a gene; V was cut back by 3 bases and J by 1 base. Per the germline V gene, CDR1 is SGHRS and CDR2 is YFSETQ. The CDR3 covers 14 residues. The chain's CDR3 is CASSWTGANTEAFF. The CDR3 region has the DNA TGCGCCAGCAGCTGGACAGGGGCGAACACTGAAGCTTTCTTT.

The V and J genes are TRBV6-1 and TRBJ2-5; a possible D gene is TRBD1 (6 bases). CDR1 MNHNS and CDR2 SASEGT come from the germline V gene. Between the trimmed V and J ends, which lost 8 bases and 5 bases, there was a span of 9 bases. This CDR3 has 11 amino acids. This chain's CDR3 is CASRRGETQYF. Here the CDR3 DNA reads TGTGCCAGCCGAAGGGGGGAGACCCAGTACTTC.

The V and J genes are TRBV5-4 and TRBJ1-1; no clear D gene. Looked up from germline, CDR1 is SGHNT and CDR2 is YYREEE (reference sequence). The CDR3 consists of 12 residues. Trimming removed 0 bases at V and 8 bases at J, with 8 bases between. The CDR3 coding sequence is TGTGCCAGCAGCTTGGGGTCAGGAGAAGCTTTCTTT. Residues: CASSLGSGEAFF. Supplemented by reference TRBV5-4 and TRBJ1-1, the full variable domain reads ETGVTQSPTHLIKTRGQQVTLRCSSQSGHNTVSWYQQALGQGPQFIFQYYREEENGRGNFPPRFSGLQFPNYSSELNVNALELDDSALYLCASSLGSGEAFFGQGTRLTVV.

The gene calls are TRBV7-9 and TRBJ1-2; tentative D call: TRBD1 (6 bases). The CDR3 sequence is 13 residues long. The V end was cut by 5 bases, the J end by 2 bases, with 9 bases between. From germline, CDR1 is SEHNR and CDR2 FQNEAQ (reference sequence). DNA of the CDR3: TGTGCCAGCAGCCCAGGGGCCAACTATGGCTACACCTTC. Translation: CASSPGANYGYTF.

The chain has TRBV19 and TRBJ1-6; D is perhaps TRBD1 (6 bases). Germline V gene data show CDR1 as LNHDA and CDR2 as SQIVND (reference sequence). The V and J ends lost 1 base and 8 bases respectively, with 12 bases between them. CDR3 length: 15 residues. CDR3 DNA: TGTGCCAGTAGTATAGCGGCAGGGGCCTATTCACCCCTCCACTTT. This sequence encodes CASSIAAGAYSPLHF.

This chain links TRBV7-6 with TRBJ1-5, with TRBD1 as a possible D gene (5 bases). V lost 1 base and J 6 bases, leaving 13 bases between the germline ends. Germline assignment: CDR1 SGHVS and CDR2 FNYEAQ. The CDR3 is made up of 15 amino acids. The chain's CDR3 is CASSLGEGISQPQHF. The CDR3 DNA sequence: TGTGCCAGCAGCTTAGGAGAGGGGATAAGTCAGCCCCAGCATTTT.

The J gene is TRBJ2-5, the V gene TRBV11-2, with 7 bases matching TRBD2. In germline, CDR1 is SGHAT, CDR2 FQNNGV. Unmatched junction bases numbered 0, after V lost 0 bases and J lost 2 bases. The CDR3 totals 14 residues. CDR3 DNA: TGTGCCAGCAGCTTAGAGCGGGGGCAAGAGACCCAGTACTTC. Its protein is CASSLERGQETQYF.

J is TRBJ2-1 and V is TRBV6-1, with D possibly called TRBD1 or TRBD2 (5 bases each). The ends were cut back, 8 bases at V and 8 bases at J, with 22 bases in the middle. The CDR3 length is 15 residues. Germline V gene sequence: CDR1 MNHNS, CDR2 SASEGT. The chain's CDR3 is CASRYRGAARDEQFF. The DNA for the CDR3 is TGTGCCAGCCGATACCGAGGGGCGGCCCGCGATGAGCAGTTCTTC.

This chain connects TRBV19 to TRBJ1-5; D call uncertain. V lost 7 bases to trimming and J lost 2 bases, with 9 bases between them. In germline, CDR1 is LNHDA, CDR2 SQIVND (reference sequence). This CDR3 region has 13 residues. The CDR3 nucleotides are TGTGCCAGTAAAGGGTATGGCAATCAGCCCCAGCATTTT. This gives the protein CASKGYGNQPQHF.

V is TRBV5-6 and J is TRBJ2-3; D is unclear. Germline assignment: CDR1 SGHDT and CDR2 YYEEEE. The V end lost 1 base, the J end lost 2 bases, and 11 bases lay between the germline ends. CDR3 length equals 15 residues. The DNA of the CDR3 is TGTGCCAGCAGCTTGTCTCCGGTAGACACAGATACGCAGTATTTT. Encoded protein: CASSLSPVDTDTQYF.

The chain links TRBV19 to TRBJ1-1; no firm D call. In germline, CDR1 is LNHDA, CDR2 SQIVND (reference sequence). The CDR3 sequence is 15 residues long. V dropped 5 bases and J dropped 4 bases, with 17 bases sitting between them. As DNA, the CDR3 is TGTGCCAGTAGTTCCCCGGGCCAACAAGGCACTGAAGCTTTCTTT. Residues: CASSSPGQQGTEAFF. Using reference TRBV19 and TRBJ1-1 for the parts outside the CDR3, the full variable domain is DGGITQSPKYLFRKEGQNVTLSCEQNLNHDAMYWYRQDPGQGLRLIYYSQIVNDFQKGDIAEGYSVSREKKESFPLTVTSAQKNPTAFYLCASSSPGQQGTEAFFGQGTRLTVV.

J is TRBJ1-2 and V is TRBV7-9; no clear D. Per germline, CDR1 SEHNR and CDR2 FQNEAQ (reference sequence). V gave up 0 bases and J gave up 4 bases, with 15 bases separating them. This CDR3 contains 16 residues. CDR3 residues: CASSLAAVGSGYGYTF. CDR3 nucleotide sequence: TGTGCCAGCAGCTTAGCCGCTGTGGGATCTGGCTATGGCTACACCTTC. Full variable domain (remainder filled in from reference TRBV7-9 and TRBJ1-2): DTGVSQNPRHKITKRGQNVTFRCDPISEHNRLYWYRQTLGQGPEFLTYFQNEAQLEKSRLLSDRFSAERPKGSFSTLEIQRTEQGDSAMYLCASSLAAVGSGYGYTFGSGTRLTVV.

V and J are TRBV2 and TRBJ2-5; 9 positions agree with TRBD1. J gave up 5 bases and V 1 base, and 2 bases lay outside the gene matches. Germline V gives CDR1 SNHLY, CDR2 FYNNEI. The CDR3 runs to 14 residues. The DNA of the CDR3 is TGTGCCAGCAGTGAAGACAGGGGGCCTGAGACCCAGTACTTC. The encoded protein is CASSEDRGPETQYF.

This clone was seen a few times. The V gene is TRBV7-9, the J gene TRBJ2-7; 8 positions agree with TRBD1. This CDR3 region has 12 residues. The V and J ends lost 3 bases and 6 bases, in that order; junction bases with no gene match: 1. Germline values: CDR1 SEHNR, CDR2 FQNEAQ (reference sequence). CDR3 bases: TGTGCCAGCAGCTTCACAGGGGGCGAGCAGTACTTC. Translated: CASSFTGGEQYF.

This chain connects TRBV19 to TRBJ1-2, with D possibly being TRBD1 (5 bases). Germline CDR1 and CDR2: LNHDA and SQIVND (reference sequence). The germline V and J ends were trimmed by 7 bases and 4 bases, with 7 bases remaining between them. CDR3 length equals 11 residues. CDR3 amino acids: CASTGGYGYTF. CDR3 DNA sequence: TGTGCCAGTACCGGGGGCTATGGCTACACCTTC.

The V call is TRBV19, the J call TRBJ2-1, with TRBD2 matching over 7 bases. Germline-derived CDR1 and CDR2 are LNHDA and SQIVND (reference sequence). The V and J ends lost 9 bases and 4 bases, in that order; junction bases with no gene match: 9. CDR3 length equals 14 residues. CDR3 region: CASSRLAGYNEQFF. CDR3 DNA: TGTGCCAGCAGTCGACTAGCTGGGTACAATGAGCAGTTCTTC.